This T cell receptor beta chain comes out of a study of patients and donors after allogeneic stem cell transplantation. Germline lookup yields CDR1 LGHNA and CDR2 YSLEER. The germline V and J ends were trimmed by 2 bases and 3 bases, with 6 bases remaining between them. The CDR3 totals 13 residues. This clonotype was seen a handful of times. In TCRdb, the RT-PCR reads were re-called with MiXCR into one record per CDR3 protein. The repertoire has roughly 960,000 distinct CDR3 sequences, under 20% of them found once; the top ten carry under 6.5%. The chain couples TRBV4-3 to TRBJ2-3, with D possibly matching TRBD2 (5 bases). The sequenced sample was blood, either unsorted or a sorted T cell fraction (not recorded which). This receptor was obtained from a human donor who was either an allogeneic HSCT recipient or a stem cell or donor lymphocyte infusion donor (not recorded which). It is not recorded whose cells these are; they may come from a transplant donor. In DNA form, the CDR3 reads TGCGCCAGCAGCCAAAGGAGGACAGATACGCAGTATTTT. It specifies CASSQRRTDTQYF.